The sequence of this T cell receptor (beta chain) was determined in a study of neurological immune-mediated disorders. The unsorted libraries were produced from 2 million PBMCs held at -80 C. The germline CDR1 and CDR2 sequences are MDHEN and SYDVKM. V was cut by 3 bases and J by 6 bases, with 15 bases left in between. The CDR3 is made up of 14 amino acids. Every sequencing run generated over 190 million TCR-beta sequences from 15-18 subjects. From the 5' RACE reads, TCRdb called clonotypes with MiXCR, one entry per CDR3 protein. The sample includes 50,000 or so distinct CDR3 sequences, 25% of them seen just once.

The sequenced material came from PBMCs. V gene TRBV28 combines with J gene TRBJ2-7, with a tentative D call TRBD1 (5 bases). The receptor's source is a woman aged 70-85 years in good health. CDR3 coding DNA: TGTGCCAGCAGTTTGCACAGGAATGTAGGCGAGCAGTACTTC. Protein product: CASSLHRNVGEQYF.